This TCR beta chain was captured in a study of T-cell memory formation after mild COVID-19. Across the study: In these data, TCR clusters were largely donor specific.

Concerning this clonotype: Its antigen remains unknown.

One entry per CDR3 protein, called by TCRdb with MiXCR from the 5' RACE reads. The data contain about 560,000 distinct CDR3 sequences, roughly 17% of them singletons. The study, taken as a whole, reports: Contracting CD8+ clones were enriched in EMRA, CD4+ mainly in CM and EM. A subset of responding clones appeared in pre-infection memory, suggesting cross-reactive memory joined.

This clonotype was obtained from an adult woman who had mild COVID-19 (a few samples of this study predate the infection). Cell type and time point are not known. Sample: PBMCs or a T cell subset sorted from them (not recorded which).

CDR3 DNA: TGTGCCAGCAGCCCGGACACCAGCTATGGCTACACCTTC. Protein sequence: CASSPDTSYGYTF. The chain combines TRBV25-1 with TRBJ1-2, with a possible D match to TRBD1 (5 bases). The CDR3 consists of 13 residues. The germline CDR1 and CDR2 sequences are MGHDK and SYGVNS. Trimming pared 6 bases from V and 4 bases from J, leaving 12 bases between.